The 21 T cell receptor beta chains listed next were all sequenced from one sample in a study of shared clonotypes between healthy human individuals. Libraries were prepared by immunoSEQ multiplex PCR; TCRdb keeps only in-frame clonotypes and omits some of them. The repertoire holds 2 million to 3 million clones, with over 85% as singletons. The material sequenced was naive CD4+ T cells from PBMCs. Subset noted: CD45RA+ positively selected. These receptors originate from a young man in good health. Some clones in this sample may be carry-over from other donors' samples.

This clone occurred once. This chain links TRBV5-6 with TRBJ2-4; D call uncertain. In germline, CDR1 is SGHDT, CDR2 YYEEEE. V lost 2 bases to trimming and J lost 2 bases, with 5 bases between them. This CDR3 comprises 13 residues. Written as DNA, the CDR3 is TGTGCCAGCAGCTTCGACCCCAAAAACATTCAGTACTTC. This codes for CASSFDPKNIQYF.

CDR3 residues: CASRIYSALNTEAFF. The CDR3 coding sequence is TGTGCCAGCAGGATTTACAGCGCCCTGAACACTGAAGCTTTCTTT. The rearrangement joins TRBV2 to TRBJ1-1; no definite D call. From germline, CDR1 is SNHLY and CDR2 FYNNEI. This CDR3 has 15 residues. The ends were cut back, 6 bases at V and 0 bases at J, with 14 bases in the middle.

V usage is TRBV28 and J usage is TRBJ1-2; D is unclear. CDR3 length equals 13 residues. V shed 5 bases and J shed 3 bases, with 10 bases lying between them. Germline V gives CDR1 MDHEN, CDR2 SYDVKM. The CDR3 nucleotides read TGTGCCAGCAGTGCTCGGCAGTACTATGGCTACACCTTC. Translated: CASSARQYYGYTF.

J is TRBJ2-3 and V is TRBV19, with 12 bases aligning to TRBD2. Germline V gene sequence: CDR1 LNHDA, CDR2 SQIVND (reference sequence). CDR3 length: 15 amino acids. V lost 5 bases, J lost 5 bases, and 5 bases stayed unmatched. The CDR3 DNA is TGTGCCAGTAGTCCTCAACTAGCGGGAGGAGATACGCAGTATTTT. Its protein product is CASSPQLAGGDTQYF.

CDR3 loop: CASSGQEGSEQFF. Written as DNA, the CDR3 is TGTGCCAGCAGCGGGCAAGAAGGCTCTGAGCAGTTCTTC. The rearrangement links TRBV7-2 to TRBJ2-1; no reliable D call. Between the trimmed V and J ends, which lost 5 bases and 9 bases, there was a span of 14 bases. This CDR3 region has 13 residues. Germline V gene data show CDR1 as SGHTA and CDR2 as FQGNSA.

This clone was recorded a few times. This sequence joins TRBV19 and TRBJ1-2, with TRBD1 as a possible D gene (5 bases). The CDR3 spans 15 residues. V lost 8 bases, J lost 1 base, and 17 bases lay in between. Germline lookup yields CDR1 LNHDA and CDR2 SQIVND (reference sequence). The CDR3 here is CASGDDGGGNYGYTF. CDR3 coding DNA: TGTGCCAGTGGGGACGACGGAGGCGGTAACTATGGCTACACCTTC.

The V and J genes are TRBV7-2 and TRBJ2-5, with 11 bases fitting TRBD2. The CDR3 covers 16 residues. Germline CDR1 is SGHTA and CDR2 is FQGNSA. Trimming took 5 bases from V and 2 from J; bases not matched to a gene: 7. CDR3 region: CASSTLLAGVQETQYF. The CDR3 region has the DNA TGTGCCAGCAGCACACTACTAGCGGGAGTACAAGAGACCCAGTACTTC.

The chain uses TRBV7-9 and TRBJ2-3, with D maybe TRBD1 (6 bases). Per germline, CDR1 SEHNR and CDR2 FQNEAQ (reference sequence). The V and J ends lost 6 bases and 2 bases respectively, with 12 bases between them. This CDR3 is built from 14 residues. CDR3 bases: TGTGCCAGCAGTAGGGGGAGTAACACAGATACGCAGTATTTT. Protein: CASSRGSNTDTQYF.

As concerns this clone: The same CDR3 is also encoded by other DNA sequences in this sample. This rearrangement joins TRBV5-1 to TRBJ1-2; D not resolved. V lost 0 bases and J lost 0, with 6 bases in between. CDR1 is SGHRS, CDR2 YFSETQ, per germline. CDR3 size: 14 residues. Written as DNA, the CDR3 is TGCGCCAGCAGCTTGGACAGCCCTAACTATGGCTACACCTTC. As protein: CASSLDSPNYGYTF.

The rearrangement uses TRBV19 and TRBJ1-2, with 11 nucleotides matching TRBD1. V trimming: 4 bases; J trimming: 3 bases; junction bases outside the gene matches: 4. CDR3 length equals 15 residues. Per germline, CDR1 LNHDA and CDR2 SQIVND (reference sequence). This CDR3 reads CASSTTGQGDYGYTF. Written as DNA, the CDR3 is TGTGCCAGTAGTACCACGGGACAGGGGGACTATGGCTACACCTTC. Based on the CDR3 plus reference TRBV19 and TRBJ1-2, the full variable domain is DGGITQSPKYLFRKEGQNVTLSCEQNLNHDAMYWYRQDPGQGLRLIYYSQIVNDFQKGDIAEGYSVSREKKESFPLTVTSAQKNPTAFYLCASSTTGQGDYGYTFGSGTRLTVV.

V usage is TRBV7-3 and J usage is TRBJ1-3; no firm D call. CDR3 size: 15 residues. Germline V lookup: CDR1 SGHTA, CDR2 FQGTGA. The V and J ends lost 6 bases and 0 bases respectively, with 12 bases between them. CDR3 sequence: CASRLTGSSGNTIYF. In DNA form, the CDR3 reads TGTGCCAGCAGGCTTACGGGGAGCTCTGGAAACACCATATATTTT.

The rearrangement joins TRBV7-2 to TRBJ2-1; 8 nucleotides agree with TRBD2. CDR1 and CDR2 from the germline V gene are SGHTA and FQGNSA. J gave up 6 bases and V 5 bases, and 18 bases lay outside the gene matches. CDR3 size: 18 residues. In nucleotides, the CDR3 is TGTGCCAGCAGCCTTGGAGGGGGAGGGACTAGGGTGAGCAATGAGCAGTTCTTC. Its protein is CASSLGGGGTRVSNEQFF. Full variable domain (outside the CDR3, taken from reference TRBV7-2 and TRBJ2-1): GAGVSQSPSNKVTEKGKDVELRCDPISGHTALYWYRQSLGQGLEFLIYFQGNSAPDKSGLPSDRFSAERTGGSVSTLTIQRTQQEDSAVYLCASSLGGGGTRVSNEQFFGPGTRLTVL.

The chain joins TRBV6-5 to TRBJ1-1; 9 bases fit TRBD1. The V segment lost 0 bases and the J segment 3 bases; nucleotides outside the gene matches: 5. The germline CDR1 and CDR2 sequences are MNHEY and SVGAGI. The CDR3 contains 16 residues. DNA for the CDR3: TGTGCCAGCAGTTACTCCCCGGGACAGGGTCACACTGAAGCTTTCTTT. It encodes CASSYSPGQGHTEAFF.

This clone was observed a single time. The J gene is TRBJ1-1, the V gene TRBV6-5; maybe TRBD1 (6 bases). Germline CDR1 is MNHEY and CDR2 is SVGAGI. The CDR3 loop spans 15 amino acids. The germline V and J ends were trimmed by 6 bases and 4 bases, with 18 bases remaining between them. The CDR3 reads CASRDLQGWSTEAFF. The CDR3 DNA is TGTGCCAGCAGGGACCTCCAGGGGTGGAGCACTGAAGCTTTCTTT.

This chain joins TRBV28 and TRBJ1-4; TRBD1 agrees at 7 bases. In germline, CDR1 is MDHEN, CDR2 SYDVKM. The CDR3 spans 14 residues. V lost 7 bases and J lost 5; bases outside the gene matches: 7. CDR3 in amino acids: CASIEQGRNEKLFF. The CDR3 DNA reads TGTGCCAGCATAGAACAGGGGAGGAATGAAAAACTGTTTTTT.

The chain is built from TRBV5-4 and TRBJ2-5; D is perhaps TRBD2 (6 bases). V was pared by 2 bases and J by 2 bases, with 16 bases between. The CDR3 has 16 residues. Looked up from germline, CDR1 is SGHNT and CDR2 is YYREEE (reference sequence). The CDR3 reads CASSFSGDSQQETQYF. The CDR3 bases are TGTGCCAGCAGCTTCTCGGGAGACAGTCAACAAGAGACCCAGTACTTC.

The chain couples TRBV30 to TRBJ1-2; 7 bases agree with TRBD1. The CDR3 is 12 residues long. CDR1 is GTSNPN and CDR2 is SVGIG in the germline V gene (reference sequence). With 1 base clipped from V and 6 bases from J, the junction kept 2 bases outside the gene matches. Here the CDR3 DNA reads TGTGCCTGGAGTGAGACAGGGAATGGCTACACCTTC. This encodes CAWSETGNGYTF.

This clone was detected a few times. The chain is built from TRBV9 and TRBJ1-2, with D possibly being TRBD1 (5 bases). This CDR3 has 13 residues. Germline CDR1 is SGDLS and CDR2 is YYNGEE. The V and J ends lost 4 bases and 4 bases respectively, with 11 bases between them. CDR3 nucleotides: TGTGCCAGCAGCTCTACCGGGGCCTATGGCTACACCTTC. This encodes CASSSTGAYGYTF.

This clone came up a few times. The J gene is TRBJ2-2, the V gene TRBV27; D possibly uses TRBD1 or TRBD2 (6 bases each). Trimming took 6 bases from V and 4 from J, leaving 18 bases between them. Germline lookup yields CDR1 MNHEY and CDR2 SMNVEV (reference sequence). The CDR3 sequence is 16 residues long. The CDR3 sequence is CASRAGDLLGTGELFF. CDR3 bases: TGTGCCAGCAGGGCAGGGGACTTACTAGGCACCGGGGAGCTGTTTTTT.

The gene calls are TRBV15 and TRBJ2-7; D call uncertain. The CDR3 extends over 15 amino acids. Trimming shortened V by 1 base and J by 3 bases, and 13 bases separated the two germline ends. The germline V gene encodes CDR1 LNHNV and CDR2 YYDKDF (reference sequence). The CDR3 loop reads CATSRGGGQDYEQYF. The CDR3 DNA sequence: TGTGCCACCAGCAGAGGGGGTGGGCAAGACTACGAGCAGTACTTC.

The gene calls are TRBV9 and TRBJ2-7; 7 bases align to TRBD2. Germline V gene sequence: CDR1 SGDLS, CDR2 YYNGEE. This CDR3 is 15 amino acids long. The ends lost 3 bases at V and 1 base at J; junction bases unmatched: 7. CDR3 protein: CASSEAGSGSYEQYF. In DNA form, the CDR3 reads TGTGCCAGCAGCGAAGCGGGGTCGGGGTCCTACGAGCAGTACTTC.